Sequencing of this TCR beta chain was carried out in a study of cytomegalovirus exposure and HLA in healthy donors. The study ran its PCR with 60 Vbeta and 13 Jbeta primers. TCRdb's copy holds only in-frame clones and misses some; the assay was immunoSEQ multiplex PCR. The table includes roughly 99,000 clones, around 69% detected once. Only a few counts were recorded for this clone. The CDR3 sequence is 17 residues long. The V segment lost 3 bases and the J segment 2 bases; nucleotides outside the gene matches: 11. Germline lookup yields CDR1 SGHVT and CDR2 SQSDAQ. Input material: PBMCs. The chain uses TRBV7-4 and TRBJ2-5, with TRBD2 matching 8 bases. The origin of this receptor is a man between 18 and 35 years old in good health and CMV-seronegative. For the CDR3, the DNA is TGTGCCAGCAGCTTCGTAGCGGGGCCAACCTTTCAAGAGACCCAGTACTTC. Its protein product is CASSFVAGPTFQETQYF.